The 26 T cell receptor beta chains given below trace back to one sample, sequenced in a study of shared clonotypes between healthy human individuals. Data came from immunoSEQ multiplex PCR; TCRdb stores just in-frame clones and leaves some out. Counted here are roughly 500,000 clones, roughly 80% occurring once; the ten biggest clones make up about an eighth. Sequencing was done on a sample of PBMCs. The source of these receptors is a woman between 35 and 50 years old in good health. Some clones in this sample may be carry-over from other donors' samples.

The chain links TRBV6-5 to TRBJ2-7; possible D gene TRBD2, 7 bases. V lost 5 bases and J lost 3, with 14 bases in between. This CDR3 is 14 amino acids long. In germline, CDR1 is MNHEY, CDR2 SVGAGI. Here the CDR3 DNA reads TGTGCCAGCAGTCTCACGGGGGGCGGCTACGAGCAGTACTTC. Translating it yields CASSLTGGGYEQYF.

Worth noting for this clone: A far larger clone is a single base away, which makes a read error likely. This rearrangement joins TRBV30 to TRBJ1-1; the D gene is possibly TRBD1 (6 bases). The ends were cut back, 8 bases at V and 6 bases at J, with 16 bases in the middle. The germline V gene encodes CDR1 GTSNPN and CDR2 SVGIG (reference sequence). The CDR3 runs to 12 residues. CDR3 DNA sequence: TGTGCCGGGGGCGGGGGGCGGTCTGAAGCTTTCTTT. This translates into CAGGGGRSEAFF.

V usage is TRBV7-2 and J usage is TRBJ2-1; 10 bases line up with TRBD1. The CDR3 has 14 residues. Trimming removed 5 bases from V and 6 bases from J; junction bases left unmatched: 4. Germline values: CDR1 SGHTA, CDR2 FQGNSA. CDR3 region: CASSTRTGGNEQFF. For the CDR3, the DNA is TGTGCCAGCAGCACGCGGACAGGGGGCAATGAGCAGTTCTTC.

The V and J genes are TRBV6-5 and TRBJ1-1; 8 nucleotides line up with TRBD1. This CDR3 comprises 14 residues. Germline values: CDR1 MNHEY, CDR2 SVGAGI. With 6 bases clipped from V and 1 base from J, the junction kept 4 bases outside the gene matches. CDR3 coding DNA: TGTGCCAGCAGCCGGGACAGGAGGAACACTGAAGCTTTCTTT. Residues: CASSRDRRNTEAFF.

The chain recombines TRBV2 with TRBJ1-3; possibly TRBD1 for D (5 bases). Germline loops: CDR1 SNHLY, CDR2 FYNNEI. The CDR3 runs to 15 residues. The V end lost 6 bases, the J end lost 0 bases, and 12 bases lay between the germline ends. CDR3 protein: CASSSRGNSGNTIYF. The CDR3 nucleotides are TGTGCCAGCAGCTCTAGGGGAAACTCTGGAAACACCATATATTTT. Based on the CDR3 plus reference TRBV2 and TRBJ1-3, the full variable domain is EPEVTQTPSHQVTQMGQEVILRCVPISNHLYFYWYRQILGQKVEFLVSFYNNEISEKSEIFDDQFSVERPDGSNFTLKIRSTKLEDSAMYFCASSSRGNSGNTIYFGEGSWLTVV.

The chain carries TRBV7-8 and TRBJ2-7, with TRBD2 matching 8 bases. Unmatched junction bases numbered 5, after V lost 2 bases and J lost 2 bases. Germline CDR1 SGHVS, CDR2 FQNEAQ. The CDR3 totals 15 residues. The CDR3 is CASSLLAGLTYEQYF. CDR3 in DNA: TGTGCCAGCAGCTTACTAGCGGGCCTCACCTACGAGCAGTACTTC.

V is TRBV20-1 and J is TRBJ2-7, with TRBD2 matching 7 bases. Trimming cost V 6 bases and J 7 bases; bases outside gene matches: 6. The CDR3 consists of 11 residues. The germline V gene has CDR1 DFQATT and CDR2 SNEGSKA (reference sequence). The CDR3 nucleotides read TGCAGTGCGGGGGACTACGCGGAGCAGTACTTC. Protein product: CSAGDYAEQYF.

The gene calls are TRBV7-3 and TRBJ1-1; a possible D gene is TRBD1 (5 bases). CDR1 and CDR2 (germline): SGHTA, FQGTGA. The CDR3 is made up of 14 amino acids. The germline V and J ends were trimmed by 5 bases and 1 base, with 11 bases remaining between them. In DNA, the CDR3 is TGTGCCAGCAGCGCGGGACGGGGGAACACTGAAGCTTTCTTT. It encodes CASSAGRGNTEAFF.

As concerns this clone: It is likely a read error: a sequence one base away is far more abundant. The rearrangement joins TRBV29-1 to TRBJ1-2, with D possibly TRBD1 on 5 matching bases. This CDR3 is built from 12 residues. The ends were cut back, 4 bases at V and 2 bases at J, with 8 bases in the middle. CDR1 is SQVTM and CDR2 is ANQGSEA in the germline V gene. The DNA of the CDR3 is TGCAGCGTTGGGACACCAAACTATGGCTACACCTTC. It is translated as CSVGTPNYGYTF.

This clone was counted a single time. Since the CDR3 does not end with the conserved phenylalanine or tryptophan, this likely comes from a read error. The chain links TRBV7-8 to TRBJ2-7; D unclear. Per germline, CDR1 SGHVS and CDR2 FQNEAQ. The CDR3 consists of 15 residues. V dropped 8 bases and J dropped 2 bases, with 19 bases sitting between them. CDR3 amino acids: CASGFLRYSPYEQYL. The CDR3, as DNA: TGTGCCAGCGGTTTCCTCCGCTACTCACCCTACGAGCAGTACTTA.

The genes are TRBV5-6 and TRBJ2-5; TRBD1 matches at 8 bases. Germline CDR1 is SGHDT and CDR2 is YYEEEE. The CDR3 consists of 12 residues. Germline trimming cut 7 bases from V and 4 bases from J; bases unmatched to any gene: 3. Here the CDR3 DNA reads TGTGCCAGCGCCAGGGGGCCAGAGACCCAGTACTTC. Translating gives CASARGPETQYF.

V is TRBV7-9 and J is TRBJ1-1; 7 nucleotides line up with TRBD1. Germline V CDR1 and CDR2: SEHNR, FQNEAQ (reference sequence). The CDR3 is 14 residues long. The junction had 2 bases not matched to a gene; V was cut back by 1 base and J by 3 bases. DNA for the CDR3: TGTGCCAGCAGCTTAGACAGGGGATACACTGAAGCTTTCTTT. It translates to CASSLDRGYTEAFF.

In its sample, this clone was seen once. This chain links TRBV6-6 with TRBJ2-7, with a possible D match to TRBD2 (6 bases). The germline CDR1 and CDR2 sequences are MNHNY and SVGAGI (reference sequence). The CDR3 is made up of 14 amino acids. V was pared by 7 bases and J by 3 bases, with 16 bases between. The CDR3 protein is CASTLPGTYYEQYF. The CDR3 DNA follows: TGTGCCAGCACCTTACCCGGGACTTACTACGAGCAGTACTTC.

The rearrangement links TRBV23-1 to TRBJ2-7; 11 bases are a match to TRBD2. TRBV23-1 is labeled an ORF, and its function is uncertain. V was clipped by 0 bases and J by 0 bases; unmatched bases: 13. This CDR3 contains 20 residues. The chain's CDR3 is CASSQSGDRLAGISSYEQYF. In DNA form, the CDR3 reads TGCGCCAGCAGTCAATCGGGGGACCGACTAGCGGGGATTAGCTCCTACGAGCAGTACTTC.

This chain connects TRBV5-1 to TRBJ2-7, with 8 bases matching TRBD1. This CDR3 is 15 amino acids long. After removal of 4 bases from V and 2 bases from J, the junction contained 8 bases not matched to a gene. In germline, CDR1 is SGHRS, CDR2 YFSETQ. The CDR3, as DNA: TGCGCCAGCAGCCCCTCGGGACAGGTAGCCTACGAGCAGTACTTC. Amino acid sequence: CASSPSGQVAYEQYF.

This sequence joins TRBV11-2 and TRBJ1-3; maybe TRBD1 (5 bases). Germline CDR1 is SGHAT and CDR2 is FQNNGV. The CDR3 runs 14 residues. Trimming removed 5 bases at V and 6 bases at J, with 14 bases between. CDR3 sequence (DNA): TGTGCCAGCAGCCCCCGCGGAGGGGTAAACACCATATATTTT. Its translation: CASSPRGGVNTIYF. Based on the CDR3 plus reference TRBV11-2 and TRBJ1-3, the full variable domain is EAGVAQSPRYKIIEKRQSVAFWCNPISGHATLYWYQQILGQGPKLLIQFQNNGVVDDSQLPKDRFSAERLKGVDSTLKIQPAKLEDSAVYLCASSPRGGVNTIYFGEGSWLTVV.

This clone was found a few times. The J gene is TRBJ1-2, the V gene TRBV5-1, with TRBD1 matching over 9 bases. Germline CDR1 SGHRS, CDR2 YFSETQ. Unmatched junction bases numbered 6, after V lost 1 base and J lost 8 bases. CDR3 length: 14 amino acids. This CDR3 reads CASSLWGQGSGYTF. CDR3 bases: TGCGCCAGCAGCTTGTGGGGACAGGGATCAGGCTACACCTTC.

The CDR3: CASRGLRNYGYTF. The CDR3 DNA is TGTGCCAGCCGGGGGCTGCGTAACTATGGCTACACCTTC. The chain joins TRBV6-5 to TRBJ1-2; D might be TRBD1 (6 bases). The CDR3 sequence is 13 residues long. V lost 8 bases and J lost 1, with 11 bases in between. CDR1 and CDR2 from the germline V gene are MNHEY and SVGAGI.

V gene TRBV2 combines with J gene TRBJ1-1, with 7 bases fitting TRBD1. This CDR3 is built from 14 residues. The trim removed 7 bases at V and 6 bases at J, leaving 11 bases unmatched. Germline loops: CDR1 SNHLY, CDR2 FYNNEI. The CDR3 DNA reads TGTGCCAGCAACTCCCCCGACAGGGTCTCTGAAGCTTTCTTT. It codes for CASNSPDRVSEAFF.

A single count supports this clone. The V gene is TRBV27, the J gene TRBJ2-7; maybe TRBD2 (6 bases). The germline V gene encodes CDR1 MNHEY and CDR2 SMNVEV (reference sequence). Trimming stripped 2 bases from V and 2 bases from J, with 16 bases between. This CDR3 comprises 16 residues. This CDR3 reads CASSLRGGRVTYEQYF. CDR3 in DNA: TGTGCCAGCAGTTTAAGAGGAGGGCGGGTTACCTACGAGCAGTACTTC.

In regard to this clone: This sequence is one base from a far larger clone and is likely a read error. V usage is TRBV18 and J usage is TRBJ2-7; 16 bases map to TRBD2. The CDR3 runs to 19 residues. The germline CDR1 and CDR2 sequences are KGHSH and LQKENI. The junction had 17 bases not matched to a gene; V was cut back by 4 bases and J by 8 bases. This CDR3 reads CASSLGLAGGPGHLYKQYF. For the CDR3, the DNA is TGTGCCAGCTCACTGGGACTAGCGGGAGGGCCTGGGCACCTTTACAAGCAGTACTTC.

The chain has TRBV2 and TRBJ2-7, with 12 nucleotides matching TRBD2. V dropped 7 bases and J dropped 6; count of bases not matched to a gene: 7. The V gene's germline CDR1 is SNHLY and CDR2 FYNNEI. This CDR3 has 14 residues. The CDR3 here is CASTALAGGFEQYF. The CDR3 coding sequence is TGTGCCAGCACTGCACTAGCGGGAGGATTCGAGCAGTACTTC. The full variable domain, its missing parts supplied by reference TRBV2 and TRBJ2-7, is EPEVTQTPSHQVTQMGQEVILRCVPISNHLYFYWYRQILGQKVEFLVSFYNNEISEKSEIFDDQFSVERPDGSNFTLKIRSTKLEDSAMYFCASTALAGGFEQYFGPGTRLTVT.

Note on this clone: A far larger clone differs by one base, so this is likely a read error. Other nucleotide sequences from this sample produce the same CDR3. The CDR3 nucleotides read TGTGCCAGCAGCTTCGACAGGGTTAATGAGAAACTGTTTTTT. Protein product: CASSFDRVNEKLFF. The gene calls are TRBV11-2 and TRBJ1-4; TRBD1 aligns across 7 bases. CDR3 length equals 14 residues. Germline-derived CDR1 and CDR2 are SGHAT and FQNNGV.

There are a few counts of this clone. The chain couples TRBV10-3 to TRBJ2-7; 8 bases are a match to TRBD1. The V segment lost 8 bases and the J segment 5 bases; nucleotides outside the gene matches: 5. The CDR3 is made up of 12 amino acids. CDR1 and CDR2 from the germline V gene are ENHRY and SYGVKD. The CDR3 is CAIRQGANEQYF. The CDR3 DNA follows: TGTGCCATCCGCCAGGGGGCGAACGAGCAGTACTTC.

Comment on this clone: The same CDR3 arises from other DNA sequences in this sample as well. The rearrangement joins TRBV30 to TRBJ1-5, with D hard to call. V was trimmed by 0 bases and J by 4 bases, leaving 7 bases between them. This CDR3 comprises 13 residues. From germline, CDR1 is GTSNPN and CDR2 SVGIG (reference sequence). CDR3 residues: CAWSVRGNQPQHF. CDR3 nucleotide sequence: TGTGCCTGGAGTGTACGGGGTAATCAGCCCCAGCATTTT.

Turning to this clone: This likely reflects a read error, since a far larger clone is one base away. This specimen includes other DNA sequences encoding the same CDR3. The J gene is TRBJ1-1, the V gene TRBV4-2; D ambiguous. This CDR3 is built from 12 residues. The ends were cut back, 9 bases at V and 7 bases at J, with 15 bases in the middle. CDR1 is LGHNA, CDR2 YNFKEQ, per germline. For the CDR3, the DNA is TGTGCCAGTAGCGAAGGGCCATATGAAGCTTTCTTT. Protein sequence: CASSEGPYEAFF.